This TCR beta chain is from a study of identical twins. Only a few counts were recorded for this clonotype. MiXCR was run by TCRdb on the 5' RACE reads, yielding one entry per CDR3 protein. The sample consists of some 730,000 distinct CDR3 sequences, approximately 18% of them appearing once. The germline gives CDR1 SGHTA, CDR2 FQGNSA. This CDR3 contains 12 residues. The germline V and J ends were trimmed by 0 bases and 11 bases, with 10 bases remaining between them. These data also formed part of another study, on T cells expressing NK-cell markers. Per that paper: Several of the experiments relied on an anti-gamma-delta TCR antibody so that only alpha-beta TCR T cells were sorted. There were several donors in whom these clonotypes also led the CD3+CD56-NKG2C+ fraction.

This chain uses TRBV7-2 with TRBJ1-2; D gene unclear. The TCR was taken from a woman aged 18-30 years in good health. Sequenced: PBMCs. CDR3 region: CASSLAGGLYTF. CDR3 DNA: TGTGCCAGCAGCTTAGCGGGAGGGCTATACACCTTC.